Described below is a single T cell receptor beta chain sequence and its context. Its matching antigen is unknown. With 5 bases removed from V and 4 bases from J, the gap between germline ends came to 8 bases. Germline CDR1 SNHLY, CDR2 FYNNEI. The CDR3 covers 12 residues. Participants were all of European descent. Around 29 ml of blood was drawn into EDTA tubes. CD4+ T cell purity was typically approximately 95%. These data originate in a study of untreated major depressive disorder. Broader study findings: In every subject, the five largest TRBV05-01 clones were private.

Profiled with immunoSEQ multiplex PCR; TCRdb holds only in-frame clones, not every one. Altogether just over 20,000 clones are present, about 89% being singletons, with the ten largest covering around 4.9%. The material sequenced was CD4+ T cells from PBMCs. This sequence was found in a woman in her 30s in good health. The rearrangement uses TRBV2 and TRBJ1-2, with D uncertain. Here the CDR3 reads CASSLGVYGYTF. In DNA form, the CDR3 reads TGTGCCAGCAGTCTTGGGGTCTATGGCTACACCTTC.